The next 15 T cell receptor beta chains were all read from a single sample in a study of blood T cell repertoires in COVID-19. Libraries were prepared by immunoSEQ multiplex PCR; TCRdb keeps only in-frame clonotypes and omits some of them. The sample yields some 490,000 clones, approximately 91% seen once. The source material was PBMCs or T cells enriched from blood (not recorded which). Receptor source: a woman between 55 and 75 years old who had recovered from COVID-19.

The chain links TRBV4-1 to TRBJ1-2; TRBD1 is a possible D gene (5 bases). V was shortened by 0 bases and J by 3 bases, with 11 bases between the two germline ends. Germline V gene data show CDR1 as MGHRA and CDR2 as YSYEKL. This CDR3 is built from 15 residues. The CDR3 here is CASSQDWGVDYGYTF. The CDR3 DNA is TGCGCCAGCAGCCAAGATTGGGGCGTAGACTATGGCTACACCTTC.

The CDR3 nucleotides are TGCAGCGTGACAGGGACTGGGGCCAACGTCCTGACTTTC. This codes for CSVTGTGANVLTF. The genes are TRBV29-1 and TRBJ2-6; 7 nucleotides match TRBD1. CDR3 length equals 13 residues. Germline CDR1 and CDR2: SQVTM and ANQGSEA. Trimming removed 6 bases from V and 2 bases from J; junction bases left unmatched: 1.

Remarks on this clone: The sample contains more than one DNA sequence encoding this CDR3. This sequence joins TRBV5-1 and TRBJ1-1; 9 bases agree with TRBD1. In germline, CDR1 is SGHRS, CDR2 YFSETQ. The CDR3 loop spans 14 amino acids. The J segment lost 5 bases and the V segment lost 2 bases, leaving 4 bases of the junction unmatched. The CDR3 nucleotides read TGCGCCAGCAGCTTACAGGGGGCGATAACTGAAGCTTTCTTT. As protein: CASSLQGAITEAFF. Full variable domain (missing parts from reference TRBV5-1 and TRBJ1-1): KAGVTQTPRYLIKTRGQQVTLSCSPISGHRSVSWYQQTPGQGLQFLFEYFSETQRNKGNFPGRFSGRQFSNSRSEMNVSTLELGDSALYLCASSLQGAITEAFFGQGTRLTVV.

The rearrangement uses TRBV27 and TRBJ2-2; D remains unclear. V was shortened by 1 base and J by 6 bases, with 3 bases between the two germline ends. The CDR3 runs 12 residues. Germline V gives CDR1 MNHEY, CDR2 SMNVEV (reference sequence). The CDR3 nucleotides read TGTGCCAGCAGTTTATTAGCCGGGGAGCTGTTTTTT. The encoded protein is CASSLLAGELFF.

The CDR3 nucleotides are TGCGCCAGCAGCTTGGCACCTAGCGGGGGGCCGGCTGGAGATACGCAGTATTTT. This sequence encodes CASSLAPSGGPAGDTQYF. V and J are TRBV5-1 and TRBJ2-3, with TRBD2 matching over 11 bases. The CDR3 spans 18 residues. V shed 0 bases and J 5 bases; nucleotides not matched to a gene: 11. CDR1 is SGHRS, CDR2 YFSETQ, per germline.

The rearrangement uses TRBV7-9 and TRBJ2-3; the match to TRBD2 covers 9 bases. Germline CDR1 SEHNR, CDR2 FQNEAQ (reference sequence). With V trimmed by 6 bases and J by 6 bases, 16 bases remained unmatched. The CDR3 sequence is 17 residues long. This CDR3 is CASRLMGLAGTTDTQYF. CDR3 nucleotide sequence: TGTGCCAGCAGACTGATGGGGCTAGCGGGGACAACCGATACGCAGTATTTT.

This chain uses TRBV6-2 or TRBV6-3 with TRBJ2-7; 9 bases are shared with TRBD1. The CDR3 is made up of 13 amino acids. The J segment lost 7 bases and the V segment lost 6 bases, leaving 7 bases of the junction unmatched. The germline V gene has CDR1 MNHEY and CDR2 SVGEGT. Here the CDR3 reads CASSRDRAGEQYV. Written as DNA, the CDR3 is TGTGCCAGCAGCCGGGACAGGGCTGGAGAGCAGTACGTC.

The chain has TRBV18 and TRBJ2-1; 8 bases map to TRBD1. Trimming removed 3 bases from V and 6 bases from J; junction bases left unmatched: 10. Germline values: CDR1 KGHSH, CDR2 LQKENI. This CDR3 contains 16 residues. CDR3 nucleotides: TGTGCCAGCTCACCTGGGGCAGGGGGCATGAGCAATGAGCAGTTCTTC. It specifies CASSPGAGGMSNEQFF.

V is TRBV6-6 and J is TRBJ2-7, with 8 bases aligning to TRBD1. Trimming removed 5 bases from V and 7 bases from J; junction bases left unmatched: 13. The V gene's germline CDR1 is MNHNY and CDR2 SVGAGI (reference sequence). This CDR3 region has 15 residues. CDR3 nucleotide sequence: TGTGCCAGCAGTGGATGGGGGACAGGTCTTCGTGAGCAGTACGTC. Protein product: CASSGWGTGLREQYV.

The chain carries TRBV4-2 and TRBJ2-3; 8 nucleotides line up with TRBD2. This CDR3 comprises 15 residues. V lost 0 bases and J lost 13; bases outside the gene matches: 12. CDR1 and CDR2 from the germline V gene are LGHNA and YNFKEQ. The CDR3, as DNA: TGTGCCAGCAGCCAAGACAATAGCGGGGAGACACGCAAGTATTTT. Its translation is CASSQDNSGETRKYF.

The chain combines TRBV2 with TRBJ2-3, with TRBD2 identical over 12 bases. The CDR3 has 15 residues. The ends lost 7 bases at V and 6 bases at J; junction bases unmatched: 8. Germline CDR1 SNHLY, CDR2 FYNNEI. The CDR3 DNA reads as TGTGCCAGCAAATTAACTAGCGGGGGGTCTGATACGCAGTATTTT. Amino acid sequence: CASKLTSGGSDTQYF.

This clone was picked up many times. This chain connects TRBV5-1 to TRBJ2-2; D is undetermined. V was trimmed by 5 bases and J by 0 bases, leaving 14 bases between them. From germline, CDR1 is SGHRS and CDR2 YFSETQ. This CDR3 has 16 amino acids. CDR3 residues: CASRNLVYANTGELFF. For the CDR3, the DNA is TGCGCCAGCAGGAACCTAGTTTACGCGAACACCGGGGAGCTGTTTTTT.

V is TRBV6-5 and J is TRBJ1-2; D not resolved. Germline loops: CDR1 MNHEY, CDR2 SVGAGI. The CDR3 extends over 11 amino acids. V shed 7 bases and J shed 7 bases, with 10 bases lying between them. CDR3 in DNA: TGTGCCAGCACCGAGACATTTGGCTACACCTTC. The encoded protein is CASTETFGYTF.

The chain links TRBV18 to TRBJ1-1; D is possibly TRBD1 (5 bases). The CDR3 consists of 16 residues. Germline-derived CDR1 and CDR2 are KGHSH and LQKENI. V lost 0 bases and J lost 5, with 16 bases in between. For the CDR3, the DNA is TGTGCCAGCTCACCACCTAACGCAGGGCCCGAGACTGAAGCTTTCTTT. This sequence encodes CASSPPNAGPETEAFF.

This clone was detected once. This sequence joins TRBV19 and TRBJ1-3; possible D gene TRBD1, 5 bases. The V gene lost 5 bases and the J gene lost 0 bases, with 17 bases spanning the gap. CDR3 size: 17 residues. Looked up from germline, CDR1 is LNHDA and CDR2 is SQIVND (reference sequence). CDR3 residues: CASSLQFDSSSGNTIYF. The CDR3, as DNA: TGTGCCAGTAGTCTTCAGTTCGACAGCTCCTCTGGAAACACCATATATTTT.